This TCR beta chain was identified during a study of blood T cell repertoires in COVID-19. Whole-study context: COVID-19 samples collected from the United States, Italy and Spain covered acute and convalescent phases.

Generated by immunoSEQ multiplex PCR, the TCRdb table keeps only in-frame clones and is missing some. The sample carries approximately 37,000 clones, about 88% recorded once. CDR1 and CDR2 (germline): SEHNR, FQNEAQ (reference sequence). The CDR3 runs to 14 residues. V lost 5 bases and J 4 bases, leaving 11 bases between the germline ends. The sequence came from a man in his fifties in a cohort sampled during active COVID-19. The gene calls are TRBV7-9 and TRBJ1-4; D possibly corresponds to TRBD1 (5 bases). Sequenced sample: peripheral blood. CDR3 nucleotides: TGTGCCAGCAGCCATAACAGGATTAATGAAAAACTGTTTTTT. It specifies CASSHNRINEKLFF.